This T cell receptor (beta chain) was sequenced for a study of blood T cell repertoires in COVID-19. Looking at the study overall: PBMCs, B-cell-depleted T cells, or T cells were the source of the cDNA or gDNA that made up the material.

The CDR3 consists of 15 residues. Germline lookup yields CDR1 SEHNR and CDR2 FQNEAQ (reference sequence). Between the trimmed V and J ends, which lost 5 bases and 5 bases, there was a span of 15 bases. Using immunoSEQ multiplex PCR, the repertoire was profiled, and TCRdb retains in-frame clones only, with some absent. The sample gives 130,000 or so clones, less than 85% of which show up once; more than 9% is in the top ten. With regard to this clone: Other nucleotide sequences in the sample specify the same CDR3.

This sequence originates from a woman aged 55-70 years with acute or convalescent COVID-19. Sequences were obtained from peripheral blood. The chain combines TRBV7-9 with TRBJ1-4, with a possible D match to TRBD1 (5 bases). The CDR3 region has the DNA TGTGCCAGCAGCCCAGGCGGGGGTAGGAATGAAAAACTGTTTTTT. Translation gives CASSPGGGRNEKLFF.